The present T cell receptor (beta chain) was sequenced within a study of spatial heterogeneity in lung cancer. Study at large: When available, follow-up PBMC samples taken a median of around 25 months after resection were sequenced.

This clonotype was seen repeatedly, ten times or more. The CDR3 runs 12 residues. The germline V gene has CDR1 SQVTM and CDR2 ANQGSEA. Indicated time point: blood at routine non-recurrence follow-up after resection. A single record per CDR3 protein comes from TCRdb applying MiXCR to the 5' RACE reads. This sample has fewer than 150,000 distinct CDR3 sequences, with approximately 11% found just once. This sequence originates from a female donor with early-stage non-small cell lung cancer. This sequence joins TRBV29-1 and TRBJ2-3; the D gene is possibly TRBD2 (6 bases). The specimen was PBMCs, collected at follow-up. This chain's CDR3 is CSAGLATDTQYF. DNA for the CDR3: TGCAGTGCGGGACTTGCCACAGATACGCAGTATTTT.